This T cell receptor beta chain was captured by sequencing in a study of T cells after yellow fever vaccination. Broader study findings: CD4 and CD8 compartments shared a small share of clonotypes, likely from convergent recombination.

Germline CDR1 reads LGHDT; CDR2 reads YNNKEL (reference sequence). V lost 2 bases to trimming and J lost 3 bases, with 16 bases between them. This CDR3 contains 16 residues. TCRdb re-derived calls from the 5' RACE reads in MiXCR, one entry per CDR3 protein. The table shows hundreds of thousands of distinct CDR3 sequences, with roughly 12% occurring only once. There are many counts of this clonotype. Its antigen is still unknown. The clonotype comes from a man aged 25 to 40 who received the YFV17D yellow fever vaccine. The chain is built from TRBV3-1 and TRBJ2-5; tentative D call: TRBD1 (5 bases). The sequencing here drew on PBMCs, taken on the day of the yellow fever booster vaccination. CDR3 bases: TGTGCCAGCAGCCAAAGGCCAGGGCCTTACGAAGAGACCCAGTACTTC. Amino acid sequence: CASSQRPGPYEETQYF.